A selection of T cell receptor beta chains follows, all from one sample in a study of cytomegalovirus exposure and HLA in healthy donors. Generated by immunoSEQ multiplex PCR, the TCRdb table keeps only in-frame clones and is missing some. The repertoire includes 70,000 to 100,000 clones, approximately 71% of them detected once, and 2.5% to 3% sits in the top ten. What was sequenced was PBMCs. These TCRs come from a man aged 50-60 years in good health and CMV-seronegative. Both conserved end residues are part of each CDR3. D genes are given only for firm matches. Rows may omit the clone size; those that give it use once, few, many or a size class.

V	D	J	size	DNA	CDR3
TRBV29-1	TRBD1	TRBJ2-2	-	TGCAGCGTTAGGGGACAGGGTAACACCGGGGAGCTGTTTTTT	CSVRGQGNTGELFF
TRBV29-1	-	TRBJ2-3	few	TGCAGCGCCCCGACTAGAGGCCCAGATACGCAGTATTTT	CSAPTRGPDTQYF
TRBV6-5	-	TRBJ2-3	once	TGTGCCAGCAGTTACTGGGGCGGCACCGGAGATACGCAGTATTTT	CASSYWGGTGDTQYF
TRBV30	-	TRBJ1-1	-	TGTGCCTGGGAGGTAGGGGTGGGCACTGAAGCTTTCTTT	CAWEVGVGTEAFF
TRBV5-1	-	TRBJ1-1	-	TGCGCCAGCAGCTTGGAGGCGGGGGAATACACTGAAGCTTTCTTT	CASSLEAGEYTEAFF
TRBV2	TRBD1	TRBJ1-1	-	TGTGCCAGCAGTGTTGGTGGGGGGACAGAGGGTGAAGCTTTCTTT	CASSVGGGTEGEAFF
TRBV4-2	TRBD2	TRBJ2-1	-	TGTGCCAGCAGCCCGTTGCCAGGGACTAGCGGGAGGTACTATGAGCAGTTCTTC	CASSPLPGTSGRYYEQFF
TRBV7-6	-	TRBJ2-2	-	TGTGCCAGCAGCTTGTCAGGGAGGTTCACCGGGGAGCTGTTTTTT	CASSLSGRFTGELFF
TRBV6-1	TRBD1	TRBJ1-5	-	TGTGCCACCTTGGTAGAGACAGGGATTTTTCAGCCCCAGCATTTT	CATLVETGIFQPQHF
TRBV4-3	-	TRBJ1-6	once	TGCGCCAGCAGCCAAGATTACGGTACCTCCTATAATTCACCCCTCCACTTT	CASSQDYGTSYNSPLHF
TRBV7-3	-	TRBJ1-1	-	TGTGCCAGCAGCTTAACAGGGGGGGACACTGAAGCTTTCTTT	CASSLTGGDTEAFF
TRBV5-1	-	TRBJ2-1	-	TGCGCCAGCAGCCTACTAGCAACTGAGCAGTTCTTC	CASSLLATEQFF
TRBV10-3	TRBD2	TRBJ2-1	-	TGTGCCATCAGTGGGGACGGGGGGGCCATTAACAATGAGCAGTTCTTC	CAISGDGGAINNEQFF
TRBV5-6	TRBD1	TRBJ1-1	-	TGTGCCAGCAGCCCCGGTACAGGGGAGAGGGAAGCTTTCTTT	CASSPGTGEREAFF
TRBV30	-	TRBJ2-7	-	TGTGCCTGGGGCCAGCTACAGGGACAGCAGTACTTC	CAWGQLQGQQYF
TRBV7-3	-	TRBJ2-5	-	TGTGCCAGCAGCCCCCGAGGCCTCGGGGGAGAGACCCAGTACTTC	CASSPRGLGGETQYF
TRBV2	-	TRBJ1-5	-	TGTGCCAGCAGTGAACTAGGCCGCCTGAATCAGCCCCAGCATTTT	CASSELGRLNQPQHF
TRBV7-2	TRBD1	TRBJ1-2	-	TGTGCCAGCAGCTTACAGGGGGCCTCTAACTATGGCTACACCTTC	CASSLQGASNYGYTF
TRBV29-1	TRBD2	TRBJ2-1	-	TGCAGCGTTGCGACTAGCGGGTACTCCTACAATGAGCAGTTCTTC	CSVATSGYSYNEQFF
TRBV5-5	TRBD1	TRBJ2-7	-	TGTGCCAGCAGGATTAGACAGGGGAGCTACGAGCAGTACTTC	CASRIRQGSYEQYF
TRBV7-2	-	TRBJ2-7	once	TGTGCCAGCAGCTTTAGCCCCCCCGCCTACGAGCAGTACTTC	CASSFSPPAYEQYF
TRBV4-2	-	TRBJ1-1	-	TGTGCCAGCAGCCAAACATCCAGGGTTGGCACTGAAGCTTTCTTT	CASSQTSRVGTEAFF
TRBV10-2	-	TRBJ1-2	-	TGCGCCACCTGCTACGGGGTGGGGTATGGCTACACCTTC	CATCYGVGYGYTF